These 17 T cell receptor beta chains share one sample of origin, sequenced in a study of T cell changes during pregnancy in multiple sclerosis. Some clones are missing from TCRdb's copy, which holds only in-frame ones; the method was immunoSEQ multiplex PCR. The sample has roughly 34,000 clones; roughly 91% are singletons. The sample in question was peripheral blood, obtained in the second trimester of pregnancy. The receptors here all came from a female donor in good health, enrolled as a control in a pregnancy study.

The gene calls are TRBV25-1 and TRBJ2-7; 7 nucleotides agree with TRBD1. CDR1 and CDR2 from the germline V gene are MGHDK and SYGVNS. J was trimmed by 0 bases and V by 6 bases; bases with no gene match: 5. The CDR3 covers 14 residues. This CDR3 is CASRDRLISYEQYF. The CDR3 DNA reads TGTGCCAGCAGGGACAGGTTAATCTCCTACGAGCAGTACTTC.

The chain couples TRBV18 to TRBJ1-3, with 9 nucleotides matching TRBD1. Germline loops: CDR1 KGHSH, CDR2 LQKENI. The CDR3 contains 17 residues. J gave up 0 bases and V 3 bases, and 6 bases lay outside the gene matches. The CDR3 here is CASSPYSDRGSGNTIYF. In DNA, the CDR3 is TGTGCCAGCTCACCTTACTCGGACAGGGGCTCTGGAAACACCATATATTTT.

CDR3 nucleotides: TGTGCCAGCAGCGACCCCGACAGGGGGGGTTACAATGAGCAGTTCTTC. Its translation is CASSDPDRGGYNEQFF. The chain is built from TRBV9 and TRBJ2-1, with 9 bases identical to TRBD1. The CDR3 is made up of 16 amino acids. CDR1 SGDLS and CDR2 YYNGEE come from the germline V gene. V was clipped by 3 bases and J by 4 bases; unmatched bases: 8.

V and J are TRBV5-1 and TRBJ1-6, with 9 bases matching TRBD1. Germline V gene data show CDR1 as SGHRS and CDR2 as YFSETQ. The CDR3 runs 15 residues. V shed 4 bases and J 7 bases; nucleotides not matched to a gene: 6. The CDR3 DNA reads TGCGCCAGCAGCGAACGACAGGGGGAGAATTCACCCCTCCACTTT. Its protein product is CASSERQGENSPLHF.

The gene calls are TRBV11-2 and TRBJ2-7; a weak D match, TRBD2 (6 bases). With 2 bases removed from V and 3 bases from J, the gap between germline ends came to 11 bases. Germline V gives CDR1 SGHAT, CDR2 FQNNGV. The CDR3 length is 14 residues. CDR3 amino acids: CASSLSGRGYEQYF. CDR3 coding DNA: TGTGCCAGCAGCTTATCCGGGAGAGGCTACGAGCAGTACTTC.

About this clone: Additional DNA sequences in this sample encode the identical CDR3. CDR3 loop: CASSPGGRSTGELFF. The CDR3 coding sequence is TGTGCCAGCTCACCAGGCGGGAGGAGCACCGGGGAGCTGTTTTTT. This chain connects TRBV18 to TRBJ2-2; 8 bases map to TRBD2. This CDR3 has 15 amino acids. V lost 2 bases to trimming and J lost 4 bases; unmatched junction nucleotides: 3. The germline CDR1 and CDR2 sequences are KGHSH and LQKENI.

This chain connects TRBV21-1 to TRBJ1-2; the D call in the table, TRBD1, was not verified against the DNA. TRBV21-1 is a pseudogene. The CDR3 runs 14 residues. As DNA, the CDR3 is TGTGCCAGCAGCCAAACAGGGGTCTCTTATGGCTACACCTTC. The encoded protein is CASSQTGVSYGYTF.

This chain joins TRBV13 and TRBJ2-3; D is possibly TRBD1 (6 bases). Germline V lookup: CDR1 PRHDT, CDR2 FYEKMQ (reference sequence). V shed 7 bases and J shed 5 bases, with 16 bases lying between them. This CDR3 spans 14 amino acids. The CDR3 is CASTHREGRDTQYF. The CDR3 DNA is TGTGCCAGCACCCACAGGGAAGGTAGAGATACGCAGTATTTT.

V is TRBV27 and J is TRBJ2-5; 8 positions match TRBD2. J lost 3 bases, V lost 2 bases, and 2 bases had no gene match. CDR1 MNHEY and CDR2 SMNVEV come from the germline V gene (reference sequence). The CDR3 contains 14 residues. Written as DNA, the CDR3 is TGTGCCAGCAGTTTAGGACTAGCTGAAGAGACCCAGTACTTC. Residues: CASSLGLAEETQYF.

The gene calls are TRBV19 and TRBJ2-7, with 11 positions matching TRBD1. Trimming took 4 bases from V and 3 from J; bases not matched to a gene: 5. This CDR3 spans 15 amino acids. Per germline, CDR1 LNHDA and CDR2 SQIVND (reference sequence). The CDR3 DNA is TGTGCCAGTAGTACCGGGACAGGGGGGCACTACGAGCAGTACTTC. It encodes CASSTGTGGHYEQYF.

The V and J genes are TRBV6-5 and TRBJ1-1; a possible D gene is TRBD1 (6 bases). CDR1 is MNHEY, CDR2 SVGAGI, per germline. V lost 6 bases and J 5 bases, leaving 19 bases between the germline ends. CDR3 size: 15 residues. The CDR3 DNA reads TGTGCCAGCAGACCTTACGGAACAGGGAATACTGAAGCTTTCTTT. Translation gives CASRPYGTGNTEAFF.

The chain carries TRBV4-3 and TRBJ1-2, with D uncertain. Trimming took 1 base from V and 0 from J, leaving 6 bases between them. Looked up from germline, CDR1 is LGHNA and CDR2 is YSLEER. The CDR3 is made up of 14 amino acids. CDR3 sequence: CASSQVQTNYGYTF. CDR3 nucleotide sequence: TGCGCCAGCAGCCAAGTTCAGACTAACTATGGCTACACCTTC.

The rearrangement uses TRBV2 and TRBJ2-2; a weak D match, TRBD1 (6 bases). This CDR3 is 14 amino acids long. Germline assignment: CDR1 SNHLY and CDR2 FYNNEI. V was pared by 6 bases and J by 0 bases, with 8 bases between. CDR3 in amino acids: CASSAGANTGELFF. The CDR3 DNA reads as TGTGCCAGCAGCGCAGGGGCGAACACCGGGGAGCTGTTTTTT.

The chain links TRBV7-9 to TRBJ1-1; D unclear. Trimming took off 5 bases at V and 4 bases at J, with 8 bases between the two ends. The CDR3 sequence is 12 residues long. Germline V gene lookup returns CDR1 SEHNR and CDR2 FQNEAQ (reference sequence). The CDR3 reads CASSHGGTEAFF. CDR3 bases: TGTGCCAGCAGCCACGGAGGCACTGAAGCTTTCTTT.

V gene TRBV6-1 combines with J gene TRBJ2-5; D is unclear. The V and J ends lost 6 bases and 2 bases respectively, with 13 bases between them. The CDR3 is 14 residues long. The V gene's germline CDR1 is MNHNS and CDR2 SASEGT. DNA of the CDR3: TGTGCCAGCAGAATGGCAGAACCTCAAGAGACCCAGTACTTC. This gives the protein CASRMAEPQETQYF.

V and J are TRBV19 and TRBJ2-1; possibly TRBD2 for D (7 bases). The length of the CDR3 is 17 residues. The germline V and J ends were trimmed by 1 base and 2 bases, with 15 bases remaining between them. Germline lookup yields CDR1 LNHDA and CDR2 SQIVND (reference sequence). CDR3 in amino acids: CASSIGLGGGPYNEQFF. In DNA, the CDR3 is TGTGCCAGTAGTATAGGTCTAGGGGGGGGCCCCTACAATGAGCAGTTCTTC. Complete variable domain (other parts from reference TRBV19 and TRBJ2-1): DGGITQSPKYLFRKEGQNVTLSCEQNLNHDAMYWYRQDPGQGLRLIYYSQIVNDFQKGDIAEGYSVSREKKESFPLTVTSAQKNPTAFYLCASSIGLGGGPYNEQFFGPGTRLTVL.

The chain's CDR3 is CASSQFPGAGELFF. The CDR3 DNA follows: TGTGCCAGCAGCCAATTCCCAGGGGCCGGGGAGCTGTTTTTT. The chain uses TRBV7-8 and TRBJ2-2; possibly TRBD1 for D (6 bases). V lost 5 bases to trimming and J lost 6 bases, with 13 bases between them. Germline values: CDR1 SGHVS, CDR2 FQNEAQ. CDR3 length equals 14 residues. Full variable domain (remainder filled in from reference TRBV7-8 and TRBJ2-2): GAGVSQSPRYKVAKRGQDVALRCDPISGHVSLFWYQQALGQGPEFLTYFQNEAQLDKSGLPSDRFFAERPEGSVSTLKIQRTQQEDSAVYLCASSQFPGAGELFFGEGSRLTVL.